This TCR beta chain was retrieved from a study of cytotoxic CD8 clonotypes in ibrutinib-treated CLL. Clones were read by immunoSEQ multiplex PCR, and TCRdb kept only the in-frame ones, dropping some. Among about 22,000 clones, around 80% were seen once, and the ten largest hold under 8.5%. Notes on the study in general: Having risen at ibrutinib response, clonality had fallen back toward baseline by progression.

Cryopreserved PBMCs provided roughly 2 micrograms of genomic DNA for the TCR beta libraries. As to this clone: The antigen is undetermined.

The TCR comes from a human donor with chronic lymphocytic leukemia. The starting material was PBMCs, obtained before ibrutinib treatment.

CDR3 loop: CARSLIRDQPQHF. The DNA of the CDR3 is TGTGCCAGAAGCTTGATAAGGGATCAGCCCCAGCATTTT. The chain carries TRBV5-3 and TRBJ1-5; no reliable D call. TRBV5-3 is assigned to the ORF class and has an uncertain function. CDR3 length equals 13 residues. V shed 1 base and J shed 5 bases, with 7 bases lying between them.